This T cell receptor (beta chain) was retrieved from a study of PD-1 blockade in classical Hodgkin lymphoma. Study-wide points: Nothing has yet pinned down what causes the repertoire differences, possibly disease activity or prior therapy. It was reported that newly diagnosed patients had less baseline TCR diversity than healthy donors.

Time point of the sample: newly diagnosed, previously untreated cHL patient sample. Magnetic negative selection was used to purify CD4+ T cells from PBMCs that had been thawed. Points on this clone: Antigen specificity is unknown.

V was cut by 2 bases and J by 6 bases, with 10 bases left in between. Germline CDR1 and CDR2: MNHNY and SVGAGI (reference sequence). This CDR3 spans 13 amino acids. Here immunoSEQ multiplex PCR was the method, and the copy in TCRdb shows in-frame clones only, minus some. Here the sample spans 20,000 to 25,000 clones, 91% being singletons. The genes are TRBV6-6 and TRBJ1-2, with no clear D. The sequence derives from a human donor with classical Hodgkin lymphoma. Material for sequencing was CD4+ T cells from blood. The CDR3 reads CASSYGMGNGYTF. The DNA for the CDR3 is TGTGCCAGCAGTTACGGTATGGGGAATGGCTACACCTTC.